This T cell receptor beta chain was retrieved from a study of T cell clonotyping in hematopoietic cell transplantation. This sample's time point: recipient sample about 28 days before transplant, after cytoreduction. Libraries were prepared by immunoSEQ multiplex PCR; TCRdb keeps only in-frame clonotypes and omits some of them. This sample has roughly 46,000 clones, with around 83% found just once. This CDR3 comprises 14 residues. Trimming pared 8 bases from V and 18 bases from J, leaving 26 bases between. Germline CDR1 is MNHNS and CDR2 is SASEGT. The input for sequencing was peripheral blood mononuclear cells, taken before stem cell transplant. The gene calls are TRBV6-1 and TRBJ1-6; possibly TRBD1 for D (6 bases). The TCR originated in a man aged 55 to 70 with myelodysplastic syndrome. Some clones in this sample may be carry-over from other donors' samples. The CDR3 bases are TGTGCCAGCGCTGAAACAGGGCATAATTCACCGAACCACTTT. Protein product: CASAETGHNSPNHF.